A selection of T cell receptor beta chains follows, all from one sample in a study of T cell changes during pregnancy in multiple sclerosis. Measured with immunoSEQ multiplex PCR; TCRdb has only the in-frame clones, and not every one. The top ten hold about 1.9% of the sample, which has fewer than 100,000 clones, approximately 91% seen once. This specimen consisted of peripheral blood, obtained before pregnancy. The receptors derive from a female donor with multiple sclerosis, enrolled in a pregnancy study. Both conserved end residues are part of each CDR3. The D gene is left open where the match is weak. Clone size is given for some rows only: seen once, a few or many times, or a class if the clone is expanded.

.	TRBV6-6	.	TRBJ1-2	TGTGCCAGCAGTTACCCGACAGAAAACTATGGCTACACCTTC	CASSYPTENYGYTF
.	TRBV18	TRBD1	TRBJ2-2	TGTGCCAGCCGGGGACAGTCCACCGGGGAGCTGTTTTTT	CASRGQSTGELFF
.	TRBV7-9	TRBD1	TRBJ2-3	TGTGCCAGCAGCTTAGGACAGGGGGCAGATACGCAGTATTTT	CASSLGQGADTQYF
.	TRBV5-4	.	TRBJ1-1	TGTGCCAGCAGCATAGGACTTCGGAACACTGAAGCTTTCTTT	CASSIGLRNTEAFF
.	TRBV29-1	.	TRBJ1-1	TGCAGCGTCATCCACAGGACCACTGAAGCTTTCTTT	CSVIHRTTEAFF
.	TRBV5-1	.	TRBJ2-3	TGCGCCAGCAGCTTGGATAGCGTAAGCACAGATACGCAGTATTTT	CASSLDSVSTDTQYF
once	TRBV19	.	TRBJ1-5	TGTGCCAGTAGCAGAGAAGGTAGCAGCAATCAGCCCCAGCATTTT	CASSREGSSNQPQHF
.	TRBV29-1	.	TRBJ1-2	TGCAGCGTTGAAGAGCCCCGGGGCTACACCTTC	CSVEEPRGYTF
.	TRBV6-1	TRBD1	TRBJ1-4	TGTGCCAGCAGTGGAACAGGGGGCATGGGGGAAAAACTGTTTTTT	CASSGTGGMGEKLFF
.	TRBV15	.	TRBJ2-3	TGTGCCACCAGCAGAGAGGGCAGGAGCACAGATACGCAGTATTTT	CATSREGRSTDTQYF
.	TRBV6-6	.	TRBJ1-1	TGTGCCAGCAGTTACGCCGGGTCCGTCATGAACACTGAAGCTTTCTTT	CASSYAGSVMNTEAFF
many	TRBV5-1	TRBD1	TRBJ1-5	TGCGCCAGCAGCTTGGGACAGGGGGTGAATCAGCCCCAGCATTTT	CASSLGQGVNQPQHF
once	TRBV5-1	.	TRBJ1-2	TGCGCCAGCAGCTTGGGGGGCGGTGTCTATGGCTACACCTTC	CASSLGGGVYGYTF
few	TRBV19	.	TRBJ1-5	TGTGCCAGTAGTATCCAGGAGGGTCAGCCCCAGCATTTT	CASSIQEGQPQHF
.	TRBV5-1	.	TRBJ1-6	TGCGCCAGCAGCTTGGACAGTAATTCACCCCTCCACTTT	CASSLDSNSPLHF
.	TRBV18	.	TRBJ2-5	TGTGCCAGCTCACTACTCGCCAAAGAGACCCAGTACTTC	CASSLLAKETQYF
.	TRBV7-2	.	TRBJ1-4	TGTGCCAGCAGCCAAGGACAGTTTTGGGAAAAACTGTTTTTT	CASSQGQFWEKLFF
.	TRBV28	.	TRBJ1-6	TGTGCCAGCAGTTCCCCTTTGGCTGCAAATAATTCACCCCTCCACTTT	CASSSPLAANNSPLHF
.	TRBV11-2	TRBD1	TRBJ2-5	TGTGCCAGCAGCTTACTCGGACAGGGCCCCTGGTACCAAGAGACCCAGTACTTC	CASSLLGQGPWYQETQYF
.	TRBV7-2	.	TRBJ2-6	TGTGCCAGCAGCCGCCAGCGGACAGCCTTCTCTGGGGCCAACGTCCTGACTTTC	CASSRQRTAFSGANVLTF
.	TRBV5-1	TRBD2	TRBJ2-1	TGCGCCAGCAGCCCCCCGGGAGCGGGGGGTGACAATGAGCAGTTCTTC	CASSPPGAGGDNEQFF
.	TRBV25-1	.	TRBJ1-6	TGTGCCAGCTCTCGGACAGACTCCTATAATTCACCCCTCCACTTT	CASSRTDSYNSPLHF
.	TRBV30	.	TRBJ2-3	TGTGCCTGGAGTCTAGGCCCCACAGATACGCAGTATTTT	CAWSLGPTDTQYF
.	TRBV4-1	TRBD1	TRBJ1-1	TGCGCCAGCAGCCGCGGACAGGCTCTTACCAGGAACACTGAAGCTTTCTTT	CASSRGQALTRNTEAFF
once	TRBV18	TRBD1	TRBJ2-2	TGTGCCAGCTCTCCCGGGACAGCCTCGACGGGCACCGGGGAGCTGTTTTTT	CASSPGTASTGTGELFF
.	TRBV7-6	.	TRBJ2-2	TGTGCCAGCAGCTTAGGACACCTGACCGGGGAGCTGTTTTTT	CASSLGHLTGELFF
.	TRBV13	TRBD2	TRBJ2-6	TGTGCCAGCAGCCCCGGTGCGGGGGGGGACTCTGGGGCCAACGTCCTGACTTTC	CASSPGAGGDSGANVLTF
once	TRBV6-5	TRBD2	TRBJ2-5	TGTGCCAGCAAGACTAGCGTAAAAGAGACCCAGTACTTC	CASKTSVKETQYF
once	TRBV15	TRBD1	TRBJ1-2	TGTGCCACCAGCGGGAGGGACAGGGCTTCTGGCTACACCTTC	CATSGRDRASGYTF
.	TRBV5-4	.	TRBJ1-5	TGTGCCAGCAGCGAGGACAGTGAAGTCAATCAGCCCCAGCATTTT	CASSEDSEVNQPQHF
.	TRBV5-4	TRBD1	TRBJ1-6	TGTGCCAGCAGCCCCGGACAGGGCGATTCACCCCTCCACTTT	CASSPGQGDSPLHF
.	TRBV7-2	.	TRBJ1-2	TGTGCCAGCAGCTTAGGAGGTCAGGGGTATGGCTACACCTTC	CASSLGGQGYGYTF
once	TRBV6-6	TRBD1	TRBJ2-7	TGTGCCAGCAGTTACTCGACAGGGGATAGAGAGCAGTACTTC	CASSYSTGDREQYF
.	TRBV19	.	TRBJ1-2	TGTGCCAGTCACCAAGACAGGTTTAACTATGGCTACACCTTC	CASHQDRFNYGYTF
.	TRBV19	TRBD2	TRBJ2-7	TGTGCCAGTAGTACAATCCGGCTGAGCGGGGGTTCCTACGAGCAGTACTTC	CASSTIRLSGGSYEQYF
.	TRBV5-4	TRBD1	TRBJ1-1	TGTGCCAGCAGCAGGGACAGGGAATATGAAGCTTTCTTT	CASSRDREYEAFF
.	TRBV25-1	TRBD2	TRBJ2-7	TGTGCCAGCAGTGAATATAGAGGTAGCGGGAGCTACGAGCAGTACTTC	CASSEYRGSGSYEQYF
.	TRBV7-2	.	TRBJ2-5	TGTGCCAGCACAAAGTCCAGGGTACAAGAGACCCAGTACTTC	CASTKSRVQETQYF
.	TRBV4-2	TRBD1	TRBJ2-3	TGTGCCAGCAGCCAAGTTGTCGGGACAGGGCACACAGATACGCAGTATTTT	CASSQVVGTGHTDTQYF
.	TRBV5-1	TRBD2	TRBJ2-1	TGCGCCAGCAGCTTGGACCCTAGCGGGGACAATGAGCAGTTCTTC	CASSLDPSGDNEQFF
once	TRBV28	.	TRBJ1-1	TGTGCCAGCAGTTTTACGAGGAACACTGAAGCTTTCTTT	CASSFTRNTEAFF
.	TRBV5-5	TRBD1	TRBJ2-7	TGTGCCAGCAGCTTGGCCGGGACAGCACTATACGAGCAGTACTTC	CASSLAGTALYEQYF
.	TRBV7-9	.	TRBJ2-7	TGTGCCAGCAGCTTAGGACAGGACAACGCAGAGCAGTACTTC	CASSLGQDNAEQYF
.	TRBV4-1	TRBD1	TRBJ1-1	TGCGCCAGCAGCCAGGCTACAGGGGGTGCAAAAGCTGAAGCTTTCTTT	CASSQATGGAKAEAFF
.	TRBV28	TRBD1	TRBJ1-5	TGTGCCAGTTACGGACAGGGGGGAACAAGAGCGTATCAGCCCCAGCATTTT	CASYGQGGTRAYQPQHF
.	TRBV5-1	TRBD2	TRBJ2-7	TGCGCCAGCAGATCGCAGGGACTAACCTACGAGCAGTACTTC	CASRSQGLTYEQYF
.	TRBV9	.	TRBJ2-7	TGTGCCAGCAGCGTCTATCCAGGGGCGCACGAGCAGTACTTC	CASSVYPGAHEQYF
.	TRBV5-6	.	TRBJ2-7	TGTGCCAGCAGCTTGACGGGAAGGGCTTTCTACGAGCAGTACTTC	CASSLTGRAFYEQYF
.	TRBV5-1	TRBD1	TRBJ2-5	TGCGCCAGCAGTTGGACGCCGGGACAGCAAGAGACCCAGTACTTC	CASSWTPGQQETQYF
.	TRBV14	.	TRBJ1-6	TGTGCCAGCAGCCAAGATCTGGGGCGGTCCCTCCACTTT	CASSQDLGRSLHF
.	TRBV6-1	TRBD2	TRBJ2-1	TGTGCCAGCTTCGGACTAGCGGGGGGCGATGAGCAGTTCTTC	CASFGLAGGDEQFF
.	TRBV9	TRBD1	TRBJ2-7	TGTGCCAGCAGCGCGACCGGGACAGGTATTGGCGAGCAGTACTTC	CASSATGTGIGEQYF
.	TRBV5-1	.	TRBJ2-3	TGCGCCAGCAGCTTGGGGTTAATGGGGCTACCAGATACGCAGTATTTT	CASSLGLMGLPDTQYF
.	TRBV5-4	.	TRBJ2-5	TGTGCCAGCAGCTTGGAAGGACACGGGGAGACCCAGTACTTC	CASSLEGHGETQYF
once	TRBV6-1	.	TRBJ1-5	TGTGCCAGCAGCGAGGGTTATAGCAATCAGCCCCAGCATTTT	CASSEGYSNQPQHF
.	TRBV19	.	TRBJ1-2	TGTGCCAGTAGTATGGGGAGGGAAAGGGATGGCTACACCTTC	CASSMGRERDGYTF
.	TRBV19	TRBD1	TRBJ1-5	TGTGCCAGTAGTAGGCCCGGGACAGTTTATAGCAATCAGCCCCAGCATTTT	CASSRPGTVYSNQPQHF
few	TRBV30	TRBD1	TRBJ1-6	TGTGCCTGGAGGCAAGGACAGGGAAGTTCACCCCTCCACTTT	CAWRQGQGSSPLHF
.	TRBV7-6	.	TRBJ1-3	TGTGCCAGCAGCCCTCAGGACAGACCCCGAAACACCATATATTTT	CASSPQDRPRNTIYF
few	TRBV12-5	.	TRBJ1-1	TGTGCTAGTGCCATGGACACCGTGAACACTGAAGCTTTCTTT	CASAMDTVNTEAFF